This is a list of T cell receptor beta chains from one sample in a study of T cells after yellow fever vaccination. TCRdb reprocessed the 5' RACE reads with MiXCR, giving one entry per CDR3 protein. Here the sample spans approximately 150,000 distinct CDR3 sequences, approximately 6.2% being singletons. This specimen was CD4+ T cells sorted from PBMCs, taken on the day of the first yellow fever vaccination. These receptors all come from a man between 18 and 29 years old who received the YFV17D yellow fever vaccine. The CDR3 runs from the conserved cysteine through the conserved F or W. A D gene is named only where the DNA matches it firmly. Expanded clones get a size class; other rows say once, few or many, or leave the size out.

v_gene	j_gene	d_gene	abundance	CDR3aa	CDR3nt
TRBV5-4	TRBJ1-2	TRBD1	few	CASSTGQGPSYGYTF	TGTGCCAGCAGCACCGGACAGGGCCCCTCCTATGGCTACACCTTC
TRBV20-1	TRBJ1-3	-	few	CSARVGDSGNTIYF	TGCAGTGCTAGAGTGGGGGACTCTGGAAACACCATATATTTT
TRBV27	TRBJ2-1	-	many	CASSLSRQGGEQFF	TGTGCCAGCAGTTTATCCCGACAGGGAGGTGAGCAGTTCTTC
TRBV6-2/TRBV6-3	TRBJ2-4	TRBD2	many	CASSDPLLAGKENIQYF	TGTGCCAGCAGTGATCCCCTACTAGCGGGGAAAGAAAACATTCAGTACTTC
TRBV18	TRBJ2-5	-	many	CASSPISSETQYF	TGTGCCAGCTCACCAATTTCTAGCGAGACCCAGTACTTC
TRBV5-1	TRBJ1-1	-	few	CASSPGGGRDTEAFF	TGCGCCAGCAGCCCCGGAGGGGGACGGGATACTGAAGCTTTCTTT
TRBV6-6	TRBJ1-1	TRBD1	many	CASSRQGRAFF	TGTGCCAGCAGTCGACAGGGGCGAGCTTTCTTT
TRBV7-9	TRBJ2-3	TRBD2	many	CASSLFGGGLKDTQYF	TGTGCCAGCAGCTTATTCGGCGGGGGGCTGAAAGATACGCAGTATTTT
TRBV7-2	TRBJ2-1	TRBD2	-	CASRTPGTSATSEQFF	TGTGCCAGCAGGACCCCCGGGACTAGCGCCACCTCGGAGCAGTTCTTC
TRBV7-2	TRBJ2-1	TRBD1	-	CASQGQGAEQFF	TGTGCCAGCCAAGGACAGGGGGCTGAGCAGTTCTTC
TRBV7-9	TRBJ2-7	-	few	CASSSTWDRPYEQYF	TGTGCCAGCAGCTCTACCTGGGACCGCCCCTACGAGCAGTACTTC
TRBV18	TRBJ2-3	-	few	CASSSGVINTQYF	TGTGCCAGCTCATCTGGGGTCATAAATACGCAGTATTTT
TRBV4-3	TRBJ1-6	-	few	CASSHSMGLSNSPLHF	TGCGCCAGCAGCCATTCGATGGGACTTAGTAATTCACCCCTCCACTTT
TRBV7-2	TRBJ2-1	-	many	CASSLWTDYNEQFF	TGTGCCAGCAGCTTATGGACGGACTACAATGAGCAGTTCTTC
TRBV15	TRBJ2-5	-	-	CATSRDRGQQETQYF	TGTGCCACCAGCAGAGATCGAGGGCAGCAAGAGACCCAGTACTTC
TRBV5-6	TRBJ2-5	-	many	CASSLVTLGETQYF	TGTGCCAGCAGCTTGGTAACTCTGGGAGAGACCCAGTACTTC
TRBV4-1	TRBJ2-3	-	many	CASSRSSRGRADTQYF	TGCGCCAGCAGCCGAAGCTCAAGGGGTAGGGCAGATACGCAGTATTTT
TRBV12-3/TRBV12-4	TRBJ1-4	-	many	CASSSTVINEKLFF	TGTGCCAGCAGTTCAACAGTAATAAATGAAAAACTGTTTTTT
TRBV5-6	TRBJ1-5	-	-	CAGSLAAGTPNQPQHF	TGTGCCGGCAGCTTGGCCGCGGGAACACCCAATCAGCCCCAGCATTTT
TRBV25-1	TRBJ1-4	TRBD1	many	CASSDPDREVAVANEKLFF	TGTGCCAGCAGTGACCCGGACAGGGAGGTTGCAGTAGCTAATGAAAAACTGTTTTTT
TRBV11-2	TRBJ2-7	-	few	CASSLGQLYEQYF	TGTGCCAGCAGCTTAGGGCAGCTCTACGAGCAGTACTTC
TRBV5-6	TRBJ2-2	TRBD2	few	CASSLVTSGGRGTGELFF	TGTGCCAGCAGCTTGGTGACTAGCGGGGGCCGGGGTACCGGGGAGCTGTTTTTT
TRBV7-9	TRBJ1-4	-	few	CASSLLLGARSNEKLFF	TGTGCCAGCAGCTTACTATTGGGGGCACGCTCTAATGAAAAACTGTTTTTT
TRBV18	TRBJ2-3	TRBD2	-	CASSPKRGREGTDTQYF	TGTGCCAGCTCACCAAAGAGAGGGAGGGAAGGCACAGATACGCAGTATTTT
TRBV20-1	TRBJ2-3	TRBD2	many	CSASGVAGGRTDTQYF	TGCAGTGCTAGCGGGGTAGCGGGGGGCAGGACAGATACGCAGTATTTT
TRBV6-5	TRBJ1-3	-	once	CASSYSKLGSGNTIYF	TGTGCCAGCAGTTACTCGAAACTGGGAAGTGGAAACACCATATATTTT
TRBV19	TRBJ2-3	-	few	CASTSRTDTQYF	TGTGCGAGTACTAGCCGCACAGATACGCAGTATTTT
TRBV7-6	TRBJ1-1	TRBD1	-	CASSRLTGGYTEAFF	TGTGCCAGCAGCCGGCTGACAGGGGGTTACACTGAAGCTTTCTTT
TRBV7-3	TRBJ2-2	TRBD1	few	CASSLTDREAGELFF	TGTGCCAGCAGCTTAACGGACAGGGAGGCCGGGGAGCTGTTTTTT
TRBV10-3	TRBJ2-3	-	few	CAISDRGGVLTDTQYF	TGTGCCATCAGTGATCGCGGGGGCGTCCTCACAGATACGCAGTATTTT
TRBV5-1	TRBJ1-1	TRBD1	many	CASSFDGQGLMDEAFF	TGCGCCAGCAGCTTTGACGGACAGGGGTTGATGGATGAAGCTTTCTTT
TRBV9	TRBJ2-1	TRBD2	many	CASSTPPRLAGGRSSYNEQFF	TGTGCCAGCAGCACCCCCCCAAGACTAGCGGGGGGCAGAAGCTCCTACAATGAGCAGTTCTTC
TRBV6-5	TRBJ2-3	-	many	CASSPMTLISTDTQYF	TGTGCCAGCAGCCCTATGACTTTAATTAGCACAGATACGCAGTATTTT
TRBV5-1	TRBJ2-7	TRBD1	few	CASSRDRPGEQYF	TGCGCCAGCAGCCGGGACAGGCCGGGGGAGCAGTACTTC
TRBV7-7	TRBJ2-5	-	few	CASSFTGSERGTQYF	TGTGCTAGCAGTTTCACCGGGAGCGAAAGAGGGACCCAGTACTTC
TRBV19	TRBJ1-2	TRBD1	few	CASSFAGTAENYGYTF	TGTGCCAGTAGTTTCGCCGGGACAGCCGAGAACTATGGCTACACCTTC
TRBV30	TRBJ2-2	-	-	CAWTGGGAAYTGELFF	TGTGCCTGGACCGGGGGCGGCGCCGCGTACACCGGGGAGCTGTTTTTT
TRBV3-1	TRBJ1-2	TRBD1	few	CASSQDSGDRESGYTF	TGTGCCAGCAGCCAAGATTCCGGGGACAGGGAGAGCGGCTACACCTTC
TRBV4-3	TRBJ2-7	-	many	CASSQELGLGEQYF	TGCGCCAGCAGCCAGGAATTGGGGTTGGGCGAGCAGTACTTC
TRBV20-1	TRBJ2-5	-	-	CSANQETQYF	TGCAGTGCCAATCAAGAGACCCAGTACTTC